This T cell receptor (beta chain) comes out of a study of beta chain features in type 1 diabetes. The authors sorted CD4+ naive, central memory, regulatory and stem cell-like memory cells via CD45RO/CCR7/CD25/CD127/CD95/CD27. The authors reverse transcribed all of the isolated RNA, so sequencing captured expressed TCRB transcripts. Using immunoSEQ multiplex PCR, the repertoire was profiled, and TCRdb retains in-frame clones only, with some absent. The sample includes 330,000 or so clones, roughly 21% seen only once; the top ten take 0.044%. This clone was observed a handful of times. This same CDR3 is encoded by further DNA sequences in the sample. CDR3 length equals 15 residues. CDR1 and CDR2 (germline): SGDLS, YYNGEE. Trimming at V came to 2 bases and at J to 4 bases, leaving 2 bases not matched to a gene.

This sequence was found in a woman aged 18-30 years in good health. J is TRBJ2-7 and V is TRBV9; 14 bases map to TRBD2. The specimen sequenced was naive CD4+ T cells from blood. For the CDR3, the DNA is TGTGCCAGCAGCGTTGGGACTAGCGGGAGTTACGAGCAGTACTTC. Encoded protein: CASSVGTSGSYEQYF.